This T cell receptor (beta chain) was documented in a study of cytomegalovirus exposure and HLA in healthy donors. Overall study context: HLA-typed donors were the source of around 77 million unique TCRs held in an early data release.

The PCR had 60 Vbeta and 13 Jbeta primers. Clones were read by immunoSEQ multiplex PCR, and TCRdb kept only the in-frame ones, dropping some. The data contain approximately 93,000 clones, approximately 72% of them seen just once; the ten biggest clones take up 3% to 3.5%. Between the trimmed V and J ends, which lost 4 bases and 0 bases, there was a span of 13 bases. The CDR3 runs to 16 residues. Germline-derived CDR1 and CDR2 are SGHTS and YDEGEE. This sequence originates from a middle-aged woman in good health and CMV-seronegative. The chain employs TRBV5-8 and TRBJ1-4; the D is unclear. The sample was PBMCs. CDR3 sequence (DNA): TGTGCCAGCAGCAGCCTCGGACTCGCAACTAATGAAAAACTGTTTTTT. This codes for CASSSLGLATNEKLFF. The full variable domain, its missing parts supplied by reference TRBV5-8 and TRBJ1-4, is EAGVTQSPTHLIKTRGQQATLRCSPISGHTSVYWYQQALGLGLQFLLWYDEGEERNRGNFPPRFSGRQFPNYSSELNVNALELEDSALYLCASSSLGLATNEKLFFGSGTQLSVL.